The entry below describes one T cell receptor beta chain. No antigen is known for it. This sample is part of a study of T cell responses to AZD1222 COVID-19 vaccine. Study-wide findings and caveats: Sampling that yielded the repertoires occurred only after the peak T cell response. Nearly half of unique spike-specific TCRs reportedly avoided B.1.351 and B.1.1.7 mutated regions. With dominance at 160-218 and 743-854, vaccine-associated CD4 TCRs spanned spike.

Assay used: immunoSEQ multiplex PCR; TCRdb lists only in-frame clones, some missing. The table lists approximately 75,000 clones, almost 90% of them singletons, with under 1.5% in the top ten. The receptor comes from an adult who received the AZD1222 COVID-19 vaccine. The starting material was peripheral blood, obtained 28 days after the second AZD1222 dose.

This chain's CDR3 is CASSLTGFGSHDDEQYF. In DNA, the CDR3 is TGTGCCAGCAGCTTAACGGGATTTGGTAGCCACGATGACGAGCAGTACTTC. The chain carries TRBV7-3 and TRBJ2-7; D unclear. The V gene's germline CDR1 is SGHTA and CDR2 FQGTGA. This CDR3 has 17 amino acids. The V and J ends lost 0 bases and 5 bases respectively, with 20 bases between them. Variable domain in full (rest from reference TRBV7-3 and TRBJ2-7): GAGVSQTPSNKVTEKGKYVELRCDPISGHTALYWYRQSLGQGPEFLIYFQGTGAADDSGLPNDRFFAVRPEGSVSTLKIQRTERGDSAVYLCASSLTGFGSHDDEQYFGPGTRLTVT.